These 27 T cell receptor beta chains were all obtained from the same sample, sequenced in a study of T cell responses to AZD1222 COVID-19 vaccine. Profiling relied on immunoSEQ multiplex PCR, and the TCRdb table lists in-frame clones only, not all of them. This sample has 100,000 to 110,000 clones; around 87% occur once, and the top ten carry 4% to 4.5%. The sample in question was peripheral blood, obtained on day 0 of MenACWY control vaccination. The receptors originated from an adult in good health.

V gene TRBV3-1 (or the pseudogene TRBV3-2) combines with J gene TRBJ2-2; the D is unclear. CDR3 length: 12 amino acids. V was cut by 4 bases and J by 7 bases, with 7 bases left in between. Germline assignment: CDR1 LGHDT and CDR2 YNNKEL (reference sequence). The DNA for the CDR3 is TGTGCCAGCAGCCGATTAGGCGGGGAGCTGTTTTTT. It codes for CASSRLGGELFF.

This chain joins TRBV6-5 and TRBJ1-1; unclear D gene. CDR3 length: 13 residues. Trimming cost V 0 bases and J 7 bases, with 9 bases left between them. Germline values: CDR1 MNHEY, CDR2 SVGAGI. CDR3 sequence reads: CASSYSSGIEAFF. CDR3 DNA: TGTGCCAGCAGTTACTCATCCGGGATTGAAGCTTTCTTT.

V is TRBV27 and J is TRBJ1-5, with 8 positions matching TRBD1. The J segment lost 0 bases and the V segment lost 6 bases, leaving 13 bases of the junction unmatched. Germline V lookup: CDR1 MNHEY, CDR2 SMNVEV (reference sequence). This CDR3 region has 18 residues. The chain's CDR3 is CASRRGQEGDYSNQPQHF. In DNA, the CDR3 is TGTGCCAGCAGGCGGGGACAGGAAGGCGATTATAGCAATCAGCCCCAGCATTTT.

The CDR3 DNA is TGTGCCAGCAGCCCTCATGGACAGGGGAACACTGAAGCTTTCTTT. Residues: CASSPHGQGNTEAFF. V usage is TRBV7-3 and J usage is TRBJ1-1; TRBD1 matches 8 bases. The CDR3 is made up of 15 amino acids. The V gene end was trimmed by 5 bases and the J gene end by 1 base; junction bases not matched to a gene: 6. From germline, CDR1 is SGHTA and CDR2 FQGTGA.

This clone came up once. The J gene is TRBJ1-2, the V gene TRBV7-2, with a possible D match to TRBD1 (5 bases). Per the germline V gene, CDR1 is SGHTA and CDR2 is FQGNSA. The CDR3 has 12 amino acids. V gave up 3 bases and J gave up 8 bases, with 10 bases separating them. The CDR3 loop reads CASSFGGAGYTF. DNA of the CDR3: TGTGCCAGCAGCTTCGGCGGGGCGGGCTACACCTTC. The complete variable domain, with remaining parts taken from reference TRBV7-2 and TRBJ1-2, reads GAGVSQSPSNKVTEKGKDVELRCDPISGHTALYWYRQSLGQGLEFLIYFQGNSAPDKSGLPSDRFSAERTGGSVSTLTIQRTQQEDSAVYLCASSFGGAGYTFGSGTRLTVV.

This clone was seen a few times. The CDR3 region is CASGDYPDEQFF. The CDR3 nucleotides read TGTGCCAGCGGGGACTATCCGGATGAGCAGTTCTTC. This chain joins TRBV12-3 or TRBV12-4 and TRBJ2-1; 7 positions match TRBD2. The CDR3 is 12 amino acids. After removal of 8 bases from V and 8 bases from J, the junction contained 6 bases not matched to a gene.

The CDR3 here is CAAGTLYEQYF. The CDR3 DNA sequence: TGTGCCGCCGGCACCCTCTACGAGCAGTACTTC. The rearrangement links TRBV24-1 to TRBJ2-7, with unresolved D. The V and J ends lost 12 bases and 3 bases respectively, with 11 bases between them. Germline V gives CDR1 KGHDR, CDR2 SFDVKD. The CDR3 consists of 11 residues.

This sequence joins TRBV6-5 and TRBJ1-5; 9 bases line up with TRBD1. This CDR3 region has 15 residues. V was pared by 6 bases and J by 1 base, with 4 bases of the junction left unmatched. In germline, CDR1 is MNHEY, CDR2 SVGAGI. The CDR3 sequence is CASRRTGESNQPQHF. CDR3 coding DNA: TGTGCCAGCAGGAGGACAGGGGAGAGCAATCAGCCCCAGCATTTT.

V and J are TRBV3-1 (or the pseudogene TRBV3-2) and TRBJ2-1; 10 nucleotides match TRBD2. V was pared by 8 bases and J by 1 base, with 5 bases of the junction left unmatched. This CDR3 contains 15 residues. Germline V CDR1 and CDR2: LGHDT, YNNKEL (reference sequence). For the CDR3, the DNA is TGTGCCAGCGGAGCTAGCGGGAGATCCTACAATGAGCAGTTCTTC. It specifies CASGASGRSYNEQFF.

The chain has TRBV5-1 and TRBJ2-7; 9 nucleotides match TRBD1. CDR1 is SGHRS, CDR2 YFSETQ, per germline. The CDR3 consists of 14 residues. The J segment lost 3 bases and the V segment lost 3 bases, leaving 4 bases of the junction unmatched. In nucleotides, the CDR3 is TGCGCCAGCAGCTCTGGGGGACAGGGCTACGAGCAGTACTTC. Protein sequence: CASSSGGQGYEQYF.

The chain couples TRBV18 to TRBJ1-2; TRBD1 matches at 9 bases. The CDR3 consists of 13 residues. V was pared by 3 bases and J by 7 bases, with 3 bases of the junction left unmatched. Germline V gives CDR1 KGHSH, CDR2 LQKENI. CDR3 loop: CASSPRDRAGYTF. Written as DNA, the CDR3 is TGTGCCAGCTCACCCCGGGACAGGGCTGGCTACACCTTC.

The chain is built from TRBV10-3 and TRBJ2-1; D perhaps matches TRBD2 (5 bases). Germline values: CDR1 ENHRY, CDR2 SYGVKD. Trimming stripped 4 bases from V and 10 bases from J, with 14 bases between. There are 13 residues in the CDR3. CDR3 residues: CAISGGRSGEQFF. The CDR3 DNA reads as TGTGCCATCAGTGGAGGCCGATCGGGGGAGCAGTTCTTC.

This clone was seen only a few times. This chain links TRBV4-1 with TRBJ1-5, with unresolved D. Trimming removed 0 bases from V and 3 bases from J, with 9 bases in between. The CDR3 loop spans 15 amino acids. Germline V gene data show CDR1 as MGHRA and CDR2 as YSYEKL. This chain's CDR3 is CASSQDPVVNQPQHF. CDR3 DNA: TGCGCCAGCAGCCAAGATCCCGTCGTCAATCAGCCCCAGCATTTT.

The rearrangement joins TRBV19 to TRBJ2-7, with 10 bases identical to TRBD1. The CDR3 runs to 15 residues. Trimming cost V 5 bases and J 6 bases; bases outside gene matches: 10. CDR1 and CDR2 (germline): LNHDA, SQIVND (reference sequence). CDR3 nucleotides: TGTGCCAGTAGTTCCGCCGGGACAGGGGTGGCCGAGCAGTACTTC. As protein: CASSSAGTGVAEQYF.

This sequence joins TRBV7-9 and TRBJ1-6; D is perhaps TRBD1 (5 bases). This CDR3 comprises 14 residues. From germline, CDR1 is SEHNR and CDR2 FQNEAQ (reference sequence). The V end lost 5 bases, the J end lost 8 bases, and 13 bases lay between the germline ends. DNA of the CDR3: TGTGCCAGCAGCCCGACGGGGGGGGATTCACCCCTCCACTTT. Its protein is CASSPTGGDSPLHF.

The J gene is TRBJ2-1, the V gene TRBV21-1; the table names TRBD2, a call not compared with the DNA. TRBV21-1 is a pseudogene. There are 18 residues in the CDR3. CDR3 sequence: CASTPGILREDLVDEQFF. The CDR3 region has the DNA TGTGCCAGCACCCCAGGTATCTTACGGGAGGATTTAGTCGATGAGCAGTTCTTC.

This chain joins TRBV18 and TRBJ1-4, with D unresolved. This CDR3 spans 13 amino acids. Germline V gene sequence: CDR1 KGHSH, CDR2 LQKENI. V was clipped by 6 bases and J by 0 bases, with 5 bases between them. CDR3 nucleotides: TGTGCCAGCTCCCCCGCAACTAATGAAAAACTGTTTTTT. Translation gives CASSPATNEKLFF.

The J gene is TRBJ2-5, the V gene TRBV24-1; no reliable D call. The V and J ends lost 4 bases and 5 bases respectively, with 7 bases between them. This CDR3 has 12 amino acids. CDR1 is KGHDR, CDR2 SFDVKD, per germline. The CDR3 nucleotides are TGTGCCACCAGTGACTACCGGGAGACCCAGTACTTC. Its translation is CATSDYRETQYF.

This chain uses TRBV7-3 with TRBJ1-1, with unresolved D. V was cut by 3 bases and J by 0 bases, with 5 bases left in between. The V gene's germline CDR1 is SGHTA and CDR2 FQGTGA. The CDR3 length is 13 residues. This CDR3 reads CASSFSLNTEAFF. The CDR3 coding sequence is TGTGCCAGCAGCTTCAGCTTGAACACTGAAGCTTTCTTT. The whole variable domain, remainder taken from reference TRBV7-3 and TRBJ1-1, is GAGVSQTPSNKVTEKGKYVELRCDPISGHTALYWYRQSLGQGPEFLIYFQGTGAADDSGLPNDRFFAVRPEGSVSTLKIQRTERGDSAVYLCASSFSLNTEAFFGQGTRLTVV.

This clone occurred once. V usage is TRBV11-2 and J usage is TRBJ2-4; D ambiguous. V dropped 8 bases and J dropped 11 bases, with 13 bases sitting between them. The V gene's germline CDR1 is SGHAT and CDR2 FQNNGV. The CDR3 covers 11 residues. In nucleotides, the CDR3 is TGTGCCAGCTCAAACCTCCCCCTTCAGTACTTC. It encodes CASSNLPLQYF.

The V and J genes are TRBV27 and TRBJ2-2; 11 bases align to TRBD2. Germline CDR1 is MNHEY and CDR2 is SMNVEV (reference sequence). V lost 6 bases to trimming and J lost 4 bases; unmatched junction nucleotides: 13. The CDR3 is 18 amino acids. The CDR3 region is CASSRGGSLAGGTGELFF. CDR3 coding DNA: TGTGCCAGCAGCAGGGGGGGGTCCCTAGCGGGGGGCACCGGGGAGCTGTTTTTT.

This rearrangement joins TRBV7-3 to TRBJ2-1; TRBD2 matches at 8 bases. Trimming took 5 bases from V and 9 from J; bases not matched to a gene: 9. CDR1 SGHTA and CDR2 FQGTGA come from the germline V gene. The length of the CDR3 is 14 residues. The CDR3 loop reads CASSPGTRSGEQFF. The CDR3 DNA is TGTGCCAGCAGCCCTGGGACTAGATCGGGTGAGCAGTTCTTC.

The chain employs TRBV15 and TRBJ1-4; the D gene is possibly TRBD1 (5 bases). The CDR3 has 16 amino acids. Germline CDR1 LNHNV, CDR2 YYDKDF (reference sequence). V lost 0 bases and J lost 1, with 9 bases in between. For the CDR3, the DNA is TGTGCCACCAGCAGAGACAGGGCGGAAACTAATGAAAAACTGTTTTTT. Protein sequence: CATSRDRAETNEKLFF.

Of note for this clone: One end of the junction varies from germline; a read error may be responsible. This chain joins TRBV19 and TRBJ1-1, with a tentative D call TRBD1 (5 bases). The CDR3 contains 11 residues. Per germline, CDR1 LNHDA and CDR2 SQIVND (reference sequence). In DNA form, the CDR3 reads TGTGCCAGTAGGATAGACAGAGTGACTTTCTTT. It specifies CASRIDRVTFF.

The chain has TRBV2 and TRBJ2-1, with 10 bases identical to TRBD2. After removal of 7 bases from V and 3 bases from J, the junction contained 6 bases not matched to a gene. This CDR3 is built from 15 residues. Germline loops: CDR1 SNHLY, CDR2 FYNNEI. CDR3 sequence: CASIASGGLYNEQFF. In nucleotides, the CDR3 is TGTGCCAGCATAGCTAGCGGGGGCCTCTACAATGAGCAGTTCTTC.

The chain uses TRBV19 and TRBJ2-1; the D call may be TRBD1 or TRBD2 (5 bases each). CDR3 size: 15 residues. Trimming shortened V by 3 bases and J by 10 bases, and 19 bases separated the two germline ends. Germline V gene lookup returns CDR1 LNHDA and CDR2 SQIVND (reference sequence). CDR3 DNA: TGTGCCAGTAGTATCGGGTACAGGAAAGGAGGAGAGCAGTTCTTC. This encodes CASSIGYRKGGEQFF. Drawing the rest from reference TRBV19 and TRBJ2-1, the complete variable domain is DGGITQSPKYLFRKEGQNVTLSCEQNLNHDAMYWYRQDPGQGLRLIYYSQIVNDFQKGDIAEGYSVSREKKESFPLTVTSAQKNPTAFYLCASSIGYRKGGEQFFGPGTRLTVL.

The chain recombines TRBV27 with TRBJ2-3; 8 positions agree with TRBD2. V was clipped by 3 bases and J by 4 bases; unmatched bases: 6. The CDR3 is made up of 15 amino acids. The germline gives CDR1 MNHEY, CDR2 SMNVEV (reference sequence). The chain's CDR3 is CASSLTGGAPDTQYF. The CDR3 region has the DNA TGTGCCAGCAGTTTGACCGGGGGGGCCCCAGATACGCAGTATTTT.